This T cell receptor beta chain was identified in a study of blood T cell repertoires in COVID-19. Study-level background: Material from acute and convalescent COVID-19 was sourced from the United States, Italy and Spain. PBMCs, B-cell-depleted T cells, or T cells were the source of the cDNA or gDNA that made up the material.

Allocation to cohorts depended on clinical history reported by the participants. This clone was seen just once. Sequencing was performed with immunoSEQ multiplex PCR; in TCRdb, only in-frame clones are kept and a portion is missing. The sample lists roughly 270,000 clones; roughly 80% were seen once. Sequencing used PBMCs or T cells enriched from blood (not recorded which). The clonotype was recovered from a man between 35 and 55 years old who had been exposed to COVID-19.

The CDR3 region is CASSSQGINLYGYTF. For the CDR3, the DNA is TGTGCCAGCAGCTCTCAGGGGATAAACCTCTATGGCTACACCTTC. The chain recombines TRBV7-9 with TRBJ1-2; D is possibly TRBD1 (6 bases). The germline V gene has CDR1 SEHNR and CDR2 FQNEAQ (reference sequence). The CDR3 has 15 residues. Trimming removed 4 bases at V and 4 bases at J, with 16 bases between.